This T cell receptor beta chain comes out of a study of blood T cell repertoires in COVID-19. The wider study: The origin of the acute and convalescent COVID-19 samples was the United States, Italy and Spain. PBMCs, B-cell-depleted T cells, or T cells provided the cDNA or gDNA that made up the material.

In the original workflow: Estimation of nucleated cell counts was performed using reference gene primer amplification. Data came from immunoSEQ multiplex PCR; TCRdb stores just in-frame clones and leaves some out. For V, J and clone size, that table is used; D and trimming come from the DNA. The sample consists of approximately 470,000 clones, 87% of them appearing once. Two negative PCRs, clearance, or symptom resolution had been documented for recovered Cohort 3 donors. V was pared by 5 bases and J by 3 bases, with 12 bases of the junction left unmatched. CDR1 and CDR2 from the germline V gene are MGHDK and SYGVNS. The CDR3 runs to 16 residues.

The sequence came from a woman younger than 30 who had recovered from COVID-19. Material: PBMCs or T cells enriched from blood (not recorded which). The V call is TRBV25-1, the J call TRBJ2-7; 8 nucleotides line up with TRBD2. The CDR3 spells CASSTAGSGGVYEQYF. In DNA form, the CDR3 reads TGTGCCAGCAGTACCGCCGGGAGCGGGGGAGTCTACGAGCAGTACTTC.